The 19 T cell receptor beta chains given below trace back to one sample, sequenced in a study of blood T cells in healthy people across ages (dated by TCRdb to the mid-2010s). Library method: 5' RACE. TCRdb lists the instrument as Illumina HiSeq 2500. A second roughly 7 to 12 cycle PCR used a sample-barcoded 5' primer and a J-beta primer mix. The raw public reads went through TCRdb reprocessing: fastp at Q25, MiXCR clone calling, in-frame beta chains kept. Duplicate CDR3 protein sequences are folded into a single record with the most common DNA and genes. The sample table holds 540,000 or so distinct CDR3 sequences, of which around 48% were seen once. The ten most abundant clones make up under 30% of the sample. Sequencing was performed on blood. The origin of the receptors is a man of 80 years or more in good health.

This chain uses TRBV5-1 with TRBJ2-3; D may be TRBD2 (6 bases). Trimming pared 0 bases from V and 6 bases from J, leaving 14 bases between. The CDR3 has 15 residues. Germline lookup yields CDR1 SGHRS and CDR2 YFSETQ. The CDR3, as DNA: TGCGCCAGCAGCTTGGTAGGGCTTGGAGGGGATACGCAGTATTTT. Translated, it gives CASSLVGLGGDTQYF.

Remarks on this clonotype: A much larger clone lies a single base off, so this may be a read error. The chain combines TRBV27 with TRBJ2-4, with D maybe TRBD1 (6 bases). The CDR3 totals 13 residues. Germline V gene data show CDR1 as MNHEY and CDR2 as SMNVEV (reference sequence). Trimming took 5 bases from V and 5 from J, leaving 10 bases between them. The CDR3: CASSPAGENIQYF. The CDR3 DNA follows: TGTGCCAGCAGTCCAGCAGGGGAAAACATTCAGTACTTC.

This rearrangement joins TRBV7-6 to TRBJ2-1; D unclear. There are 13 residues in the CDR3. The germline V gene has CDR1 SGHVS and CDR2 FNYEAQ. Trimming left V 1 base short and J 12 bases short, with 13 bases between. The DNA for the CDR3 is TGTGCCAGCAGCTTAGTTATGGGGTCTCCGCAGTTCTTC. Its protein is CASSLVMGSPQFF.

The chain uses TRBV6-5 and TRBJ2-3, with 7 bases lining up with TRBD1. V shed 4 bases and J 7 bases; nucleotides not matched to a gene: 2. CDR3 size: 12 residues. Germline V gene sequence: CDR1 MNHEY, CDR2 SVGAGI. CDR3 amino acids: CASSSGQHTQYF. The CDR3 region has the DNA TGTGCCAGCAGTTCGGGACAGCATACGCAGTATTTT.

The chain recombines TRBV24-1 with TRBJ2-7; TRBD1 matches 7 bases. CDR1 is KGHDR and CDR2 is SFDVKD in the germline V gene. V dropped 7 bases and J dropped 0; count of bases not matched to a gene: 23. The CDR3 contains 20 residues. The CDR3 DNA reads as TGTGCCACCAGCGGCTGGAGTGGCCTCCGGGACAGATACGCCTCCTACGAGCAGTACTTC. The encoded protein is CATSGWSGLRDRYASYEQYF.

The sample holds many counts of this clonotype. V is TRBV6-5 and J is TRBJ2-1, with 7 bases fitting TRBD2. Germline V CDR1 and CDR2: MNHEY, SVGAGI. The CDR3 runs to 15 residues. Germline trimming cut 2 bases from V and 0 bases from J; bases unmatched to any gene: 1. The CDR3 loop reads CASSYGRGSYNEQFF. The CDR3 DNA is TGTGCCAGCAGTTACGGGAGGGGCTCCTACAATGAGCAGTTCTTC.

Of note for this clonotype: A single base separates this from a much larger clone, so it may be a read error. J is TRBJ2-3 and V is TRBV5-1; 12 bases agree with TRBD2. Germline-derived CDR1 and CDR2 are SGHRS and YFSETQ. This CDR3 contains 19 residues. In DNA, the CDR3 is TGCGCCAGCAGCACCGCAGGACTAGCGGGAACGGGGGGCACAGATACGCGGTATTTT. The encoded protein is CASSTAGLAGTGGTDTRYF. Variable domain in full (rest from reference TRBV5-1 and TRBJ2-3): KAGVTQTPRYLIKTRGQQVTLSCSPISGHRSVSWYQQTPGQGLQFLFEYFSETQRNKGNFPGRFSGRQFSNSRSEMNVSTLELGDSALYLCASSTAGLAGTGGTDTRYFGPGTRLTVL.

The gene calls are TRBV6-6 and TRBJ1-3; D unclear. CDR3 length equals 15 residues. Germline V gene lookup returns CDR1 MNHNY and CDR2 SVGAGI (reference sequence). Trimming took 5 bases from V and 0 from J, leaving 11 bases between them. The CDR3 is CASSIVRTSGNTIYF. The CDR3 DNA reads as TGTGCCAGCAGTATTGTACGGACCTCTGGAAACACCATATATTTT.

Of note for this clonotype: One end of the junction is discordant with germline, which a read error may explain. CDR3 nucleotide sequence: TGTGGCAGCAGTAAACAGGTTGCGGCGTACGAGCAGTTCTTC. This translates into CGSSKQVAAYEQFF. This chain connects TRBV6-5 to TRBJ2-1; perhaps TRBD1 as D (5 bases). The germline gives CDR1 MNHEY, CDR2 SVGAGI. The CDR3 is 14 amino acids.

This chain connects TRBV4-3 to TRBJ2-5; TRBD1 might be the D (7 bases). The DNA end favors TRBJ2-7, so the J call may be wrong. This CDR3 is 15 amino acids long. CDR1 and CDR2 from the germline V gene are LGHNA and YSLEER. The CDR3 sequence: CASSQEGGTVYEQYF. The DNA of the CDR3 is TGCGCCAGCAGCCAAGAAGGGGGGACAGTATACGAGCAGTACTTC.

The V call is TRBV29-1, the J call TRBJ1-4; 9 bases agree with TRBD1. This CDR3 spans 15 amino acids. The ends lost 5 bases at V and 5 bases at J; junction bases unmatched: 9. Germline V gene lookup returns CDR1 SQVTM and CDR2 ANQGSEA. CDR3 sequence: CSVSGTGTSNEKLFF. The CDR3 coding sequence is TGCAGCGTTTCCGGGACAGGGACGTCGAATGAAAAACTGTTTTTT.

This clonotype was observed a handful of times. The chain joins TRBV10-3 to TRBJ2-1; 8 bases map to TRBD1. This CDR3 comprises 15 residues. The germline V gene encodes CDR1 ENHRY and CDR2 SYGVKD. Trimming at V came to 3 bases and at J to 6 bases, leaving 7 bases not matched to a gene. CDR3 DNA sequence: TGTGCCATCAGTGAAGGACAGGGTGGTGTCAATGAGCAGTTCTTC. Translated, it gives CAISEGQGGVNEQFF.

Many counts were recorded for this clonotype. The rearrangement links TRBV6-5 to TRBJ2-7; maybe TRBD1 (7 bases). This CDR3 is built from 12 residues. Germline V gene sequence: CDR1 MNHEY, CDR2 SVGAGI. CDR3 coding DNA: TGTGCTGCGGGACAGACCCAGTTGGAGCAGTACTTC. The encoded protein is CAAGQTQLEQYF.

For this clonotype: The junction departs from the called germline gene at one end, perhaps through a read error. The J gene is TRBJ2-2, the V gene TRBV25-1; TRBD1 matches at 9 bases. Germline V lookup: CDR1 MGHDK, CDR2 SYGVNS. This CDR3 region has 16 residues. As DNA, the CDR3 is TGTGCCAGCAGTGGGCCCGGGACAGGGAACATCGGGGAGCTGTTTTTT. It encodes CASSGPGTGNIGELFF. The variable domain in full, completed from reference TRBV25-1 and TRBJ2-2, reads EADIYQTPRYLVIGTGKKITLECSQTMGHDKMYWYQQDPGMELHLIHYSYGVNSTEKGDLSSESTVSRIRTEHFPLTLESARPSHTSQYLCASSGPGTGNIGELFFGEGSRLTVL.

Notes on this clonotype: Sequence at one end of the junction differs from germline and may be a read error. The V gene is TRBV29-1, the J gene TRBJ2-3; 10 nucleotides agree with TRBD2. CDR3 length: 13 residues. Germline CDR1 reads SQVTM; CDR2 reads ANQGSEA. The chain's CDR3 is CSIEGPGLAIQYF. CDR3 sequence (DNA): TGCAGCATTGAGGGGCCGGGACTAGCGATTCAGTATTTT.

The chain combines TRBV11-2 with TRBJ2-2; TRBD1 aligns across 11 bases. The V gene end was trimmed by 8 bases and the J gene end by 5 bases; junction bases not matched to a gene: 13. Germline V CDR1 and CDR2: SGHAT, FQNNGV. CDR3 size: 17 residues. In DNA, the CDR3 is TGTGCCAGCTTGAGCCCTATCCGGGACAGGGGGACCGGGGAGCTGTTTTTT. Translation: CASLSPIRDRGTGELFF.

This clonotype was counted once. The V call is TRBV30, the J call TRBJ1-6; D call uncertain. Trimming left V 0 bases short and J 16 bases short, with 16 bases between. Germline-derived CDR1 and CDR2 are GTSNPN and SVGIG (reference sequence). This CDR3 has 13 amino acids. CDR3 bases: TGTGCCTGGAGTGTAGACCGGGAAGATCAGCTCCACTTT. The encoded protein is CAWSVDREDQLHF.

This clonotype was recorded only once. The genes are TRBV11-3 and TRBJ2-2, with D uncertain. V gave up 2 bases and J gave up 1 base, with 8 bases separating them. The CDR3 consists of 15 residues. Germline V gives CDR1 SGHNT, CDR2 YENEEA. The CDR3 reads CASSLMRGNTGELFF. The CDR3 region has the DNA TGTGCCAGCAGCTTAATGCGCGGGAACACCGGGGAGCTGTTTTTT.

The rearrangement joins TRBV20-1 to TRBJ2-7; 8 positions match TRBD2. Near its end, the DNA agrees better with TRBJ2-5, so the J call may be wrong. Per the germline V gene, CDR1 is DFQATT and CDR2 is SNEGSKA (reference sequence). This CDR3 contains 13 residues. In DNA, the CDR3 is TGCAGTGCTATAGGACTAGCACTGGAGACCCAGTACTTC. Translation: CSAIGLALETQYF.